This T cell receptor (beta chain) was captured by sequencing in a study of OX40 agonist ivuxolimab in advanced cancers. About the study: Of the patients, three showed partial responses, one with hepatocellular carcinoma and two with cutaneous melanoma.

Per germline, CDR1 SQVTM and CDR2 ANQGSEA. CDR3 size: 13 residues. J lost 2 bases, V lost 6 bases, and 6 bases had no gene match. Baseline, cycle 4 day 1, and cycle 7 day 1 were the blood sampling points. Libraries were prepared by immunoSEQ multiplex PCR; TCRdb keeps only in-frame clonotypes and omits some of them. The repertoire holds over 60,000 clones, with 90% to 95% as singletons. The chain carries TRBV29-1 and TRBJ2-7; 8 bases line up with TRBD2. The sequenced sample was CD4+ or CD8+ T cells sorted from blood, obtained in a trial of the OX40 agonist ivuxolimab. The sequence came from an adult with an advanced solid tumor such as melanoma, head and neck, liver or kidney cancer. DNA for the CDR3: TGCAGCGTACGTATCGGGGGGGCCTACGAGCAGTACTTC. Amino acids: CSVRIGGAYEQYF.